This is a list of T cell receptor beta chains from one sample in a study of cytomegalovirus exposure and HLA in healthy donors. Assay: immunoSEQ multiplex PCR; the TCRdb copy retains only in-frame clones and omits some. The sample consists of 110,000 or so clones, about 68% of them appearing once. Sequencing input: PBMCs. Receptors originate from a woman aged 40 to 55 in good health and CMV-seropositive. Both conserved end residues are part of each CDR3. Fields, in order: J gene, D gene, V gene, clone size, CDR3 protein, CDR3 DNA. The D gene is left open where the match is weak. Some rows mark clone size as missing; the rest say once, few, many or name a class of expanded clone.

>TRBJ2-6|TRBD1|TRBV5-1|NA
CASSPTTGGVYGANVLTF
TGCGCCAGCAGCCCAACGACAGGGGGCGTTTACGGGGCCAACGTCCTGACTTTC
>TRBJ2-1|NA|TRBV21-1|few
CASSKVGDTYYNEQFF
TGTGCCAGCAGCAAAGTTGGGGACACCTACTACAATGAGCAGTTCTTC
>TRBJ1-2|TRBD1|TRBV28|NA
CASTGQTYGYTF
TGTGCCAGCACGGGACAGACCTATGGCTACACCTTC
>TRBJ1-4|NA|TRBV4-3|many
CASSPAMAEEKLFF
TGCGCCAGCAGCCCCGCCATGGCGGAAGAAAAACTGTTTTTT
>TRBJ2-2|TRBD1|TRBV6-1|NA
CASMDREYTGELFF
TGTGCCAGCATGGACAGGGAGTACACCGGGGAGCTGTTTTTT
>TRBJ2-1|TRBD2|TRBV7-7|NA
CASTLGLAGGDNEQFF
TGTGCTAGCACCCTGGGCCTAGCGGGGGGAGACAATGAGCAGTTCTTC
>TRBJ2-7|TRBD1|TRBV4-1|few
CASSQDIGTVYEQYF
TGCGCCAGCAGCCAAGATATAGGGACAGTCTACGAGCAGTACTTC
>TRBJ2-5|TRBD2|TRBV5-1|NA
CASSFSGGKETQYF
TGCGCCAGCAGCTTTAGCGGGGGGAAAGAGACCCAGTACTTC
>TRBJ1-2|NA|TRBV6-1|NA
CASSGLGGGGYTF
TGTGCCAGCAGCGGCCTAGGCGGGGGTGGCTACACCTTC
>TRBJ2-1|NA|TRBV6-5|NA
CASSYSSTGIYNEQFF
TGTGCCAGCAGTTACTCGAGCACGGGGATCTACAATGAGCAGTTCTTC
>TRBJ1-5|NA|TRBV5-4|once
CASSLECEGRGSNQPQHF
TGTGCCAGCAGCTTGGAATGTGAGGGGAGGGGGAGCAATCAGCCCCAGCATTTT
>TRBJ2-7|NA|TRBV6-5|NA
CASSARVSPNEQYF
TGTGCCAGCAGCGCACGGGTCAGCCCGAACGAGCAGTACTTC
>TRBJ2-7|NA|TRBV5-1|NA
CASSLTVGIYEQYF
TGCGCCAGCAGCTTGACGGTCGGTATCTACGAGCAGTACTTC
>TRBJ2-7|NA|TRBV6-6|few
CASTDLGLSYEQYF
TGTGCCAGCACCGACCTCGGACTGTCCTACGAGCAGTACTTC
>TRBJ1-6|NA|TRBV27|once
CASSLAAPVSSYNSPLHF
TGTGCCAGCAGTTTAGCGGCACCCGTAAGCTCCTATAATTCACCCCTCCACTTT
>TRBJ2-3|TRBD2|TRBV4-2|NA
CASSRQTSGGFDTQYF
TGTGCCAGCAGCCGCCAGACTAGCGGGGGTTTTGATACGCAGTATTTT
>TRBJ2-3|TRBD1|TRBV7-9|NA
CASSLGQASTDTQYF
TGTGCCAGCAGCTTGGGACAGGCTAGCACAGATACGCAGTATTTT
>TRBJ1-1|TRBD1|TRBV10-1|few
CASRCLRNGTALFMNTEAFF
TGCGCCAGCAGATGCCTACGGAACGGGACAGCACTCTTCATGAACACTGAAGCTTTCTTT
>TRBJ2-5|TRBD1|TRBV9|NA
CASSLRGQGGQETQYF
TGTGCCAGCAGCCTCCGGGGACAGGGTGGGCAAGAGACCCAGTACTTC
>TRBJ2-2|TRBD2|TRBV5-5|NA
CASSGRTSGRSGELFF
TGTGCCAGCAGCGGTCGGACTAGCGGGAGATCCGGGGAGCTGTTTTTT
>TRBJ1-2|NA|TRBV5-4|NA
CASSGARVYGYTF
TGTGCCAGCAGCGGCGCTCGGGTCTATGGCTACACCTTC
>TRBJ2-7|TRBD2|TRBV6-5|NA
CASWAGGGYEQYF
TGTGCCAGCTGGGCGGGAGGCGGGTACGAGCAGTACTTC
>TRBJ1-6|NA|TRBV5-1|NA
CASSPGPSQGGNSPLHF
TGCGCCAGCAGCCCTGGACCGTCTCAGGGAGGCAATTCACCCCTCCACTTT
>TRBJ1-6|NA|TRBV11-2|NA
CASSLDGGRSSYNSPLHF
TGTGCCAGCAGCTTAGATGGAGGCCGGAGCTCCTATAATTCACCCCTCCACTTT
>TRBJ2-3|TRBD1|TRBV18|NA
CASSLTGGDGTDTQYF
TGTGCCAGCTCATTGACAGGGGGCGACGGAACAGATACGCAGTATTTT
>TRBJ2-7|TRBD2|TRBV27|once
CASSLSGLAGNYEQYF
TGTGCCAGCAGTTTATCCGGGCTAGCGGGGAATTACGAGCAGTACTTC
>TRBJ2-7|NA|TRBV4-1|few
CASSGLSSYEQYF
TGCGCCAGCAGCGGGCTTAGCTCCTACGAGCAGTACTTC
>TRBJ1-2|TRBD1|TRBV11-2|NA
CASSLGTGGQSSYGYTF
TGTGCCAGCAGCTTGGGGACAGGGGGCCAATCCAGCTATGGCTACACCTTC
>TRBJ2-3|NA|TRBV29-1|once
CSAQKSTDTQYF
TGCAGCGCCCAGAAAAGCACAGATACGCAGTATTTT
>TRBJ2-1|TRBD2|TRBV27|NA
CASSPFGLAGSYNEQFF
TGTGCCAGCAGTCCCTTTGGACTAGCGGGGAGTTACAATGAGCAGTTCTTC
>TRBJ2-3|NA|TRBV7-8|NA
CASRSGDTQYF
TGTGCCAGCAGGTCAGGGGATACGCAGTATTTT
>TRBJ2-7|NA|TRBV6-5|NA
CASSYTGSYEQYF
TGTGCCAGCAGTTACACGGGATCCTACGAGCAGTACTTC
>TRBJ1-1|NA|TRBV10-3|few
CAISATTDLNTEAFF
TGTGCCATCAGTGCCACGACCGACTTGAACACTGAAGCTTTCTTT
>TRBJ2-4|TRBD1|TRBV5-6|NA
CASSFPGQQGNIQYF
TGTGCCAGCAGTTTTCCCGGACAACAGGGGAACATTCAGTACTTC
>TRBJ1-3|TRBD1|TRBV19|NA
CASVLQGYTTIYF
TGTGCCAGTGTGTTACAGGGGTATACAACCATATATTTT
>TRBJ2-3|TRBD2|TRBV5-1|NA
CASRFELAKADTQYF
TGCGCCAGCAGATTCGAACTAGCGAAGGCGGATACGCAGTATTTT
>TRBJ2-1|TRBD2|TRBV25-1|few
CASSERTSGTYNEQFF
TGTGCCAGCAGTGAACGGACTAGCGGAACCTACAATGAGCAGTTCTTC
>TRBJ1-2|TRBD1|TRBV18|NA
CASSPPGQSSYGYTF
TGTGCCAGCTCACCACCGGGACAGTCCTCCTATGGCTACACCTTC
>TRBJ1-3|NA|TRBV13|NA
CASSLVGGYLSGNTIYF
TGTGCCAGCAGCTTAGTTGGGGGCTACCTCTCTGGAAACACCATATATTTT
>TRBJ2-1|TRBD2|TRBV30|NA
CAWIPGLAGVNEQFF
TGTGCCTGGATCCCGGGACTAGCGGGGGTGAATGAGCAGTTCTTC
>TRBJ1-1|NA|TRBV7-9|NA
CASHRAGGDTEAFF
TGTGCCAGCCACCGGGCCGGGGGGGACACTGAAGCTTTCTTT
>TRBJ1-5|NA|TRBV21-1|NA
CASSGRTGNDRPQHF
TGTGCCAGCAGCGGGAGGACAGGGAACGATCGGCCCCAGCATTTT